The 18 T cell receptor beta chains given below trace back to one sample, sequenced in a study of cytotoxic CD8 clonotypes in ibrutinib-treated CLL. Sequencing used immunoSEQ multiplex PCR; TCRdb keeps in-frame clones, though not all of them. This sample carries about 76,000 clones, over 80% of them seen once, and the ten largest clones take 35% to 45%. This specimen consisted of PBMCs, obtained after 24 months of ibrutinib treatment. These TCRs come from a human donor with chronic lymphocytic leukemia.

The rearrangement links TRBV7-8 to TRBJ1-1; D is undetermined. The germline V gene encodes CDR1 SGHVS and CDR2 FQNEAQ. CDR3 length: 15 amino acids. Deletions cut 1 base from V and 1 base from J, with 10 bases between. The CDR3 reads CASSLGGVQNTEAFF. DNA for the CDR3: TGTGCCAGCAGCTTAGGCGGGGTACAGAACACTGAAGCTTTCTTT.

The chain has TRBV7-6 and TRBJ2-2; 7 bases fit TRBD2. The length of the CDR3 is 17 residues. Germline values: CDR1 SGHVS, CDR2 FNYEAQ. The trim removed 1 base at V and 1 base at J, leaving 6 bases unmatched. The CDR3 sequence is CASSLDIQRGNTGELFF. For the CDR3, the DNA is TGTGCCAGCAGCTTAGACATCCAGCGGGGGAACACCGGGGAGCTGTTTTTT.

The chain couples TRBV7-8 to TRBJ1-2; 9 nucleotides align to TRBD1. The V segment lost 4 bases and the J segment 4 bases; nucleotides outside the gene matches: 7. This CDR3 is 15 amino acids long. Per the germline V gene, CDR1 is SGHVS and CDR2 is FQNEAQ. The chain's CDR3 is CASSSGTGIGYGYTF. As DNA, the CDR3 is TGTGCCAGCAGCTCGGGGACAGGGATCGGCTATGGCTACACCTTC.

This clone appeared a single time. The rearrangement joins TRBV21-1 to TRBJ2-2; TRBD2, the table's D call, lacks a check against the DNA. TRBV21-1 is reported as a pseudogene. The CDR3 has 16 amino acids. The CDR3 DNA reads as TGTGCCAGCAGCACTCCGGGACTCATAGAAACCGGGGAGCTGTTTTTT. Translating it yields CASSTPGLIETGELFF.

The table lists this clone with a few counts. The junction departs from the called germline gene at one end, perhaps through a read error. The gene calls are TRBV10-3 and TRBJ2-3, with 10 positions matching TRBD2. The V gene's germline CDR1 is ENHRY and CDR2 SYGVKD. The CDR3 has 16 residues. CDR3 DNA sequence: TGTGCCAGCAGTTACGGTCTGGGTAGCGGGAGGGATACGCAGTATTTT. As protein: CASSYGLGSGRDTQYF.

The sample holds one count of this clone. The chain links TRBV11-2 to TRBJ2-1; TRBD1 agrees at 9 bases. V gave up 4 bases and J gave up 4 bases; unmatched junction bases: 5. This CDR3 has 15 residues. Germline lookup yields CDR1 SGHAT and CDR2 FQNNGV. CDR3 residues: CASSSRGQGYNEQFF. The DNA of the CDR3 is TGTGCCAGCAGCTCCCGGGGACAGGGTTACAATGAGCAGTTCTTC. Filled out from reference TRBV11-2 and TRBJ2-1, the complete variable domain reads EAGVAQSPRYKIIEKRQSVAFWCNPISGHATLYWYQQILGQGPKLLIQFQNNGVVDDSQLPKDRFSAERLKGVDSTLKIQPAKLEDSAVYLCASSSRGQGYNEQFFGPGTRLTVL.

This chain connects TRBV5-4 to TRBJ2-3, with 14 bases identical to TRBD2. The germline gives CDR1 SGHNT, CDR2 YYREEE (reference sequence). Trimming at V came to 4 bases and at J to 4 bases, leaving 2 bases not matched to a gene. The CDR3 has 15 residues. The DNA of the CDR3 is TGTGCCAGCAGCCCGGGACTAGCGGGAGCAGATACGCAGTATTTT. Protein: CASSPGLAGADTQYF.

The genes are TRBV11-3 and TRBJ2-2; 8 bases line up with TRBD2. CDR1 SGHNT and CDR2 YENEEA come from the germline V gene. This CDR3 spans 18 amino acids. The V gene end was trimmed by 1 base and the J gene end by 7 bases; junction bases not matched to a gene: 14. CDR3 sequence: CASSLGGSGTINGGELFF. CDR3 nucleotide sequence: TGTGCCAGCAGCTTAGGAGGTAGCGGGACTATTAATGGCGGGGAGCTGTTTTTT.

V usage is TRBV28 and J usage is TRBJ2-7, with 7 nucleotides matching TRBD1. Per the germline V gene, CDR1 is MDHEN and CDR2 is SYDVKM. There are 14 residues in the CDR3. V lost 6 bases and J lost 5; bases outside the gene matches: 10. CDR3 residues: CASSLGGDVNEQYF. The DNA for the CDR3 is TGTGCCAGCAGCTTAGGGGGCGACGTAAACGAGCAGTACTTC. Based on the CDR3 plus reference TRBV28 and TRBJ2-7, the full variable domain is DVKVTQSSRYLVKRTGEKVFLECVQDMDHENMFWYRQDPGLGLRLIYFSYDVKMKEKGDIPEGYSVSREKKERFSLILESASTNQTSMYLCASSLGGDVNEQYFGPGTRLTVT.

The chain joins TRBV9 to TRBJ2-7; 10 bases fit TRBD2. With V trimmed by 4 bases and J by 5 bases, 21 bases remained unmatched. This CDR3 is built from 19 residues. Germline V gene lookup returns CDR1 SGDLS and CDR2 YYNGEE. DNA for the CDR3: TGTGCCAGCAGCCCAGCCGGAGGAGGGACGAGCGGGAGGGCCCACGAGCAGTACTTC. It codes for CASSPAGGGTSGRAHEQYF.

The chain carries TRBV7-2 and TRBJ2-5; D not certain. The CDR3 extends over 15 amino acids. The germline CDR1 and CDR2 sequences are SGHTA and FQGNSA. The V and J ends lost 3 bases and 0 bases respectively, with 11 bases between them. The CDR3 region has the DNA TGTGCCAGCAGCTTGTCACCCAGATACCAAGAGACCCAGTACTTC. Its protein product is CASSLSPRYQETQYF. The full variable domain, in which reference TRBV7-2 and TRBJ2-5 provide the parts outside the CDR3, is GAGVSQSPSNKVTEKGKDVELRCDPISGHTALYWYRQSLGQGLEFLIYFQGNSAPDKSGLPSDRFSAERTGGSVSTLTIQRTQQEDSAVYLCASSLSPRYQETQYFGPGTRLLVL.

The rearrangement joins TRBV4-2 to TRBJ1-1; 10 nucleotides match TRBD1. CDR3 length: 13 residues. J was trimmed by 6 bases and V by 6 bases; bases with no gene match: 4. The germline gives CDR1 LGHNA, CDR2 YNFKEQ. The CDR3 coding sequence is TGTGCCAGCAGTCTCGGACAGGGGGCTGAAGCTTTCTTT. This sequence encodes CASSLGQGAEAFF.

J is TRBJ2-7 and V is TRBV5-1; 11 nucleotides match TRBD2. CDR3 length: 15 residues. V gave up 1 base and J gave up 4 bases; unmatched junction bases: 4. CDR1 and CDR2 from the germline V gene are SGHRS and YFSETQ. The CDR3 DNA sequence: TGCGCCAGCAGCTTGACTAGCGGGAGTTATTACGAGCAGTACTTC. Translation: CASSLTSGSYYEQYF.

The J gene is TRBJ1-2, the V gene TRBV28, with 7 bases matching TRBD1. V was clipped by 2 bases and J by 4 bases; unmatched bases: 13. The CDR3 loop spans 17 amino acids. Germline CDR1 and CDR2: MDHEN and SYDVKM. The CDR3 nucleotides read TGTGCCAGCAGTTTAGTACAGGGGAGGACACTCTTCTATGGCTACACCTTC. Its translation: CASSLVQGRTLFYGYTF.

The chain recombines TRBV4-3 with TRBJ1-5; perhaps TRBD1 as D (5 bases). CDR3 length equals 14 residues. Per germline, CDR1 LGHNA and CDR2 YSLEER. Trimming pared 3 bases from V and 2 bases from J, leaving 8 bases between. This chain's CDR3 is CASSQRGGNQPQHF. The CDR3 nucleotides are TGCGCCAGCAGCCAGCGGGGCGGCAATCAGCCCCAGCATTTT.

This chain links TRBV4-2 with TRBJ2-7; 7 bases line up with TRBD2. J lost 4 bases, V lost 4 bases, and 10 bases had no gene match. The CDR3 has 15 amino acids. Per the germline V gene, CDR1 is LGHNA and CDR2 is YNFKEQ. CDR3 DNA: TGTGCCAGCAGCCGAGGGACCCCCGGGGGGTACGAGCAGTACTTC. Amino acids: CASSRGTPGGYEQYF.

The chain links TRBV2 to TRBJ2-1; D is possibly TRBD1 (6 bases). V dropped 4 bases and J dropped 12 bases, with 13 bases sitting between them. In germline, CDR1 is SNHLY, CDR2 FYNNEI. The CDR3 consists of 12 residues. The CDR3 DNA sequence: TGTGCCAGCAGTGGGACAGTGTCTGCGCAGTTCTTC. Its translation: CASSGTVSAQFF.

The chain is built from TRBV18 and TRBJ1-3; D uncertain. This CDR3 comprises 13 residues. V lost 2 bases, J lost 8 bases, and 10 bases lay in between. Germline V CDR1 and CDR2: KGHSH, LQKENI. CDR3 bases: TGTGCCAGCTCACCATCCCCCCTGGACACCATATATTTT. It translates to CASSPSPLDTIYF. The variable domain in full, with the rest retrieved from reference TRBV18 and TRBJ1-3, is NAGVMQNPRHLVRRRGQEARLRCSPMKGHSHVYWYRQLPEEGLKFMVYLQKENIIDESGMPKERFSAEFPKEGPSILRIQQVVRGDSAAYFCASSPSPLDTIYFGEGSWLTVV.